The clone carrying this T cell receptor (beta chain) was detected only once. The antigen is unknown. The data are from a study of graft-versus-host responses after intestinal transplantation. The overall study: Anti-thymocyte globulin served as induction for all recipients, who then took tacrolimus and steroids for approximately three years.

Findings and caveats of the study: GvH clones appeared in recipient marrow, some first in ileum or blood.

Germline CDR1 reads LGHNA; CDR2 reads YNFKEQ. The CDR3 consists of 18 residues. The ends were cut back, 0 bases at V and 1 base at J, with 18 bases in the middle. This table comes from immunoSEQ multiplex PCR, and its TCRdb copy is limited to in-frame clones, with some not included. The sample has under 75,000 clones, nearly 90% seen once; the top ten hold less than 5%. The sequence was collected from a human donor who was the organ donor for an intestinal transplant. This chain uses TRBV4-2 with TRBJ2-5; D is perhaps TRBD2 (6 bases). Sequences were derived from unstimulated CD8+ T cells sorted from spleen or lymph node cells, sampled before transplant. CDR3 loop: CASSQDPRLEGAQETQYF. Written as DNA, the CDR3 is TGTGCCAGCAGCCAAGATCCCCGACTAGAAGGGGCCCAAGAGACCCAGTACTTC.